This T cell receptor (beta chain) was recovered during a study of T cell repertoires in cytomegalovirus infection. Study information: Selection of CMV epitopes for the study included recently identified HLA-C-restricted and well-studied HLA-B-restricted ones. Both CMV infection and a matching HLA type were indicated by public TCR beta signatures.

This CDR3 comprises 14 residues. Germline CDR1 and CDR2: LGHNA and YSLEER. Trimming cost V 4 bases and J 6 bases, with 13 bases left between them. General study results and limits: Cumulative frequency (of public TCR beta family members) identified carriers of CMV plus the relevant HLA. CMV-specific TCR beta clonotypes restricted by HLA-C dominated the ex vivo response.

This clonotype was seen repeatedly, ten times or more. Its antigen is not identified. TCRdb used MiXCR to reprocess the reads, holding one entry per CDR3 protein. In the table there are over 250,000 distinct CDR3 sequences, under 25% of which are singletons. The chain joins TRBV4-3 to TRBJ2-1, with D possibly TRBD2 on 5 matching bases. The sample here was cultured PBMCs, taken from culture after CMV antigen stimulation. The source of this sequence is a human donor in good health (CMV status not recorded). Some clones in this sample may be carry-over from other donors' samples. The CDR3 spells CASSPRDSSNEQFF. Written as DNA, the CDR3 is TGCGCCAGCAGCCCCCGGGATAGTTCCAATGAGCAGTTCTTC.